This T cell receptor beta chain derives from a study of beta chain features in type 1 diabetes. Study-level background: The number of sorted cells examined across all samples was some 100 million.

Central memory, naive, regulatory and stem cell-like memory CD4+ cells were sorted by CD45RO/CCR7/CD25/CD127/CD95/CD27. V was shortened by 7 bases and J by 6 bases, with 17 bases between the two germline ends. Looked up from germline, CDR1 is SEHNR and CDR2 is FQNEAQ (reference sequence). The CDR3 runs to 14 residues. Study-level points and caveats: An over-representation of cells with high TCR expression could result from cDNA sequencing. In the patient group, naive, central memory and Treg TCRB repertoires seemed more alike than in the healthy donor group. Researchers report that Type 1 diabetes patients had moderately but significantly shorter TCRB CDR3s across all four CD4+ subsets.

Reverse transcription of all isolated RNA meant that expressed TCRB transcripts were sequenced. TCRdb keeps only in-frame clones here, not all; method: immunoSEQ multiplex PCR. The sample consists of 310,000 or so clones, approximately 15% of them appearing once. A note on this clone: The antigen remains undetermined.

Sequencing was carried out using naive CD4+ T cells from blood. This sequence joins TRBV7-9 and TRBJ2-3; maybe TRBD1 (6 bases). The receptor comes from a man aged 18-30 years with type 1 diabetes. The CDR3: CASTLMGASDTQYF. CDR3 coding DNA: TGTGCCAGCACCCTGATGGGGGCTTCTGATACGCAGTATTTT.